A single sample gave rise to the 10 T cell receptor beta chains below, sequenced in a study of cytomegalovirus exposure and HLA in healthy donors. PCR involved 60 Vbeta and 13 Jbeta primers. Repertoires were generated with immunoSEQ multiplex PCR, while TCRdb's copy carries only in-frame clones and drops some. The sample lists around 190,000 clones; 65% to 85% were seen once. The sequencing input was PBMCs. These receptor sequences come from a man younger than 30 in good health and CMV-seronegative.

This clone has just a few counts. The V call is TRBV4-3, the J call TRBJ1-5, with a weak D call TRBD1 (6 bases). V was pared by 0 bases and J by 4 bases, with 16 bases between. The CDR3 is made up of 17 amino acids. The germline CDR1 and CDR2 sequences are LGHNA and YSLEER. The CDR3: CASSQDLVQGRNQPQHF. Written as DNA, the CDR3 is TGCGCCAGCAGCCAAGATCTTGTCCAGGGGCGGAATCAGCCCCAGCATTTT.

The gene calls are TRBV9 and TRBJ1-2, with TRBD1 as a possible D gene (6 bases). Trimming shortened V by 4 bases and J by 4 bases, and 14 bases separated the two germline ends. There are 14 residues in the CDR3. Germline V gene sequence: CDR1 SGDLS, CDR2 YYNGEE. The CDR3 reads CASSSKDSFYGYTF. CDR3 in DNA: TGTGCCAGCAGCTCTAAGGACAGTTTCTATGGCTACACCTTC.

The V call is TRBV19, the J call TRBJ2-5, with TRBD2 identical over 7 bases. Germline V gene lookup returns CDR1 LNHDA and CDR2 SQIVND (reference sequence). With V trimmed by 9 bases and J by 5 bases, 6 bases remained unmatched. The CDR3 contains 12 residues. CDR3 nucleotide sequence: TGTGCCAGCAGACTAGCAGGGGAGACCCAGTACTTC. Protein sequence: CASRLAGETQYF.

Comment on this clone: At one boundary the junction diverges from the germline segment, which might be a read error. The chain employs TRBV25-1 and TRBJ2-1, with D possibly being TRBD1 (5 bases). Germline V gene sequence: CDR1 MGHDK, CDR2 SYGVNS. The CDR3 totals 15 residues. The CDR3 nucleotides read TGTGCCAGCACTCTGTCCCAGGGTGGGTACACTGAGCAGTTCTTC. Encoded protein: CASTLSQGGYTEQFF.

This chain uses TRBV28 with TRBJ2-7; 11 bases map to TRBD2. V shed 5 bases, J shed 6 bases, and the junction held 6 bases outside the gene matches. The CDR3 spans 14 residues. The germline CDR1 and CDR2 sequences are MDHEN and SYDVKM. The CDR3 sequence is CASSPLAGEREQYF. CDR3 bases: TGTGCCAGCAGTCCACTAGCGGGAGAACGCGAGCAGTACTTC.

The rearrangement joins TRBV5-4 to TRBJ2-7, with 9 bases fitting TRBD2. CDR1 is SGHNT and CDR2 is YYREEE in the germline V gene (reference sequence). The length of the CDR3 is 14 residues. J gave up 6 bases and V 2 bases, and 6 bases lay outside the gene matches. The CDR3 spells CASSFSGSVSEQYF. CDR3 nucleotide sequence: TGTGCCAGCAGCTTTAGCGGGAGTGTGAGCGAGCAGTACTTC. Together with reference TRBV5-4 and TRBJ2-7, the CDR3 gives the full variable domain: ETGVTQSPTHLIKTRGQQVTLRCSSQSGHNTVSWYQQALGQGPQFIFQYYREEENGRGNFPPRFSGLQFPNYSSELNVNALELDDSALYLCASSFSGSVSEQYFGPGTRLTVT.

This CDR3 is CSVSFMNTEAFF. The CDR3 DNA follows: TGCAGCGTTTCCTTTATGAACACTGAAGCTTTCTTT. This rearrangement joins TRBV29-1 to TRBJ1-1; D uncertain. The CDR3 length is 12 residues. Per germline, CDR1 SQVTM and CDR2 ANQGSEA. Trimming pared 5 bases from V and 0 bases from J, leaving 7 bases between.

The chain uses TRBV19 and TRBJ1-2, with D uncertain. Germline values: CDR1 LNHDA, CDR2 SQIVND (reference sequence). The CDR3 consists of 11 residues. The ends were cut back, 7 bases at V and 8 bases at J, with 11 bases in the middle. CDR3 in DNA: TGTGCCAGTATTTCGGGTAAAGGCTACACCTTC. Its translation is CASISGKGYTF. Using reference TRBV19 and TRBJ1-2 for the parts outside the CDR3, the full variable domain is DGGITQSPKYLFRKEGQNVTLSCEQNLNHDAMYWYRQDPGQGLRLIYYSQIVNDFQKGDIAEGYSVSREKKESFPLTVTSAQKNPTAFYLCASISGKGYTFGSGTRLTVV.

The CDR3: CASSLVVTENNEQFF. DNA of the CDR3: TGCGCCAGCAGCTTGGTTGTGACAGAGAACAATGAGCAGTTCTTC. The rearrangement links TRBV5-1 to TRBJ2-1, with D perhaps matching TRBD1 (5 bases). CDR1 and CDR2 (germline): SGHRS, YFSETQ. The CDR3 is made up of 15 amino acids. The V and J ends lost 0 bases and 5 bases respectively, with 12 bases between them.

This clone was counted a single time. This chain uses TRBV19 with TRBJ2-5; TRBD1 agrees at 10 bases. This CDR3 region has 15 residues. Germline V gene data show CDR1 as LNHDA and CDR2 as SQIVND (reference sequence). J gave up 1 base and V 8 bases, and 7 bases lay outside the gene matches. CDR3 in DNA: TGTGCCAGTCAGACCGGGACAGGGGTCCAAGAGACCCAGTACTTC. Translating it yields CASQTGTGVQETQYF.